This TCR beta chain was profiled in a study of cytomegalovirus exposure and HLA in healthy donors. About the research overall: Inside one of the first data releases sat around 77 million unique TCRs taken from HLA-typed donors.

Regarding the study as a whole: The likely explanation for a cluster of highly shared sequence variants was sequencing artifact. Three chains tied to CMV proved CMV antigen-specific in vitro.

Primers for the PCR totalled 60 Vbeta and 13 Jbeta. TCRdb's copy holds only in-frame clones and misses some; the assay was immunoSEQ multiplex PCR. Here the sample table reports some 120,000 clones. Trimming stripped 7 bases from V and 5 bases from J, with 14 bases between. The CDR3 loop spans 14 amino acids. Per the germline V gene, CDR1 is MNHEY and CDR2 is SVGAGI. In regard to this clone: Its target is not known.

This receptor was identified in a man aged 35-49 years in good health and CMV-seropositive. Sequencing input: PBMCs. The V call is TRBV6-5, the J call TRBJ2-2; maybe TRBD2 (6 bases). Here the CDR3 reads CASNTAEGTGELFF. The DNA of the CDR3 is TGTGCCAGCAATACTGCGGAGGGTACCGGGGAGCTGTTTTTT.